These 25 T cell receptor beta chains were all obtained from the same sample, sequenced in a study of Graves' ophthalmopathy and Graves' hyperthyroidism. TCR beta CDR3 regions were amplified from RNA transcripts. RT-PCR was first run with HTBI primers, then multiplex PCR in a second round. TCRdb independently ran MiXCR on the multiplex PCR reads; one entry per CDR3 protein. The data show a few hundred thousand distinct CDR3 sequences, about 40% seen once. Sequenced input: peripheral blood or thyroid tissue (not recorded which). The receptors stem from an adult man with Graves' hyperthyroidism.

This chain links TRBV15 with TRBJ2-7, with 8 bases aligning to TRBD1. Per the germline V gene, CDR1 is LNHNV and CDR2 is YYDKDF (reference sequence). This CDR3 has 15 residues. The J segment lost 3 bases and the V segment lost 3 bases, leaving 7 bases of the junction unmatched. The CDR3 sequence is CATSSIYRGDYEQYF. The CDR3, as DNA: TGTGCCACCAGCAGCATATACAGGGGGGACTACGAGCAGTACTTC.

The chain has TRBV2 and TRBJ2-3, with D possibly matching TRBD1 (5 bases). The CDR3 contains 13 residues. Germline-derived CDR1 and CDR2 are SNHLY and FYNNEI. V was trimmed by 2 bases and J by 5 bases, leaving 8 bases between them. The CDR3 sequence is CASSESGIDTQYF. The CDR3 region has the DNA TGTGCCAGCAGTGAATCAGGGATAGATACGCAGTATTTT.

About this clonotype: A junction boundary mismatches the germline segment, possibly from a read error. The gene calls are TRBV5-1 and TRBJ1-4; 9 bases align to TRBD1. The germline V gene has CDR1 SGHRS and CDR2 YFSETQ. There are 14 residues in the CDR3. Here the CDR3 reads CASSYRQGEEKLFF. CDR3 nucleotide sequence: TGTGCCAGCAGCTACCGACAGGGGGAAGAAAAACTGTTTTTT. Full variable domain (outside the CDR3, taken from reference TRBV5-1 and TRBJ1-4): KAGVTQTPRYLIKTRGQQVTLSCSPISGHRSVSWYQQTPGQGLQFLFEYFSETQRNKGNFPGRFSGRQFSNSRSEMNVSTLELGDSALYLCASSYRQGEEKLFFGSGTQLSVL.

This clonotype was detected many times. The chain carries TRBV2 and TRBJ2-7; maybe TRBD1 (6 bases). Trimming removed 4 bases at V and 3 bases at J, with 10 bases between. The CDR3 is made up of 13 amino acids. The germline V gene has CDR1 SNHLY and CDR2 FYNNEI. CDR3 bases: TGTGCCAGCAGTGCAGACAGGAGCTACGAGCAGTACTTC. It codes for CASSADRSYEQYF.

The CDR3 DNA reads as TGTGCCAGCGGCAGAGGGGGCGCGGTTGGAAACACCTTC. Amino acid sequence: CASGRGGAVGNTF. The chain has TRBV2 and TRBJ1-2; 7 nucleotides line up with TRBD1. The germline V gene encodes CDR1 SNHLY and CDR2 FYNNEI. The CDR3 length is 13 residues. The V gene end was trimmed by 8 bases and the J gene end by 12 bases; junction bases not matched to a gene: 15.

This clonotype has at least ten counts. The chain has TRBV7-9 and TRBJ2-7; 7 nucleotides line up with TRBD2. The V gene end was trimmed by 5 bases and the J gene end by 3 bases; junction bases not matched to a gene: 7. Germline-derived CDR1 and CDR2 are SEHNR and FQNEAQ (reference sequence). CDR3 size: 14 residues. The CDR3 region is CASSEGGEYYEQYF. In DNA form, the CDR3 reads TGTGCCAGCAGCGAGGGAGGGGAATACTACGAGCAGTACTTC.

J is TRBJ2-7 and V is TRBV28; 10 bases map to TRBD1. CDR1 and CDR2 from the germline V gene are MDHEN and SYDVKM. The CDR3 runs 14 residues. Unmatched junction bases numbered 9, after V lost 7 bases and J lost 6 bases. The CDR3 loop reads CASTQTGGLGEQYF. Here the CDR3 DNA reads TGTGCCAGCACCCAGACAGGGGGCTTGGGCGAGCAGTACTTC.

This chain joins TRBV15 and TRBJ1-6; 8 nucleotides match TRBD1. J gave up 10 bases and V 3 bases, and 11 bases lay outside the gene matches. Germline CDR1 reads LNHNV; CDR2 reads YYDKDF (reference sequence). This CDR3 comprises 16 residues. CDR3: CATSSGRQGLDSPLHF. The CDR3 coding sequence is TGTGCCACCAGCAGCGGGAGACAGGGGTTAGACTCACCCCTCCACTTT. The full variable domain, rest sourced from reference TRBV15 and TRBJ1-6, is DAMVIQNPRYQVTQFGKPVTLSCSQTLNHNVMYWYQQKSSQAPKLLFHYYDKDFNNEADTPDNFQSRRPNTSFCFLDIRSPGLGDTAMYLCATSSGRQGLDSPLHFGNGTRLTVT.

In its sample, this clonotype was seen many times. The chain carries TRBV25-1 and TRBJ2-7; D is perhaps TRBD1 (5 bases). CDR3 size: 11 residues. From germline, CDR1 is MGHDK and CDR2 SYGVNS. Trimming took 7 bases from V and 5 from J, leaving 9 bases between them. This CDR3 is CASTGNHEQYF. CDR3 bases: TGTGCCAGCACAGGGAACCACGAGCAGTACTTC.

In its sample, this clonotype was seen many times. The chain combines TRBV29-1 with TRBJ1-2; possible D gene TRBD1, 5 bases. V was cut by 4 bases and J by 0 bases, with 15 bases left in between. Germline CDR1 SQVTM, CDR2 ANQGSEA. CDR3 length: 15 residues. The CDR3 is CSVGTRDRSNYGYTF. CDR3 sequence (DNA): TGCAGCGTTGGAACCAGGGACCGTTCTAACTATGGCTACACCTTC. The whole variable domain, filled in from reference TRBV29-1 and TRBJ1-2, reads SAVISQKPSRDICQRGTSLTIQCQVDSQVTMMFWYRQQPGQSLTLIATANQGSEATYESGFVIDKFPISRPNLTFSTLTVSNMSPEDSSIYLCSVGTRDRSNYGYTFGSGTRLTVV.

This clonotype was counted ten times or more. This chain connects TRBV20-1 to TRBJ1-3; the match to TRBD1 covers 7 bases. J gave up 0 bases and V 8 bases, and 7 bases lay outside the gene matches. Germline V CDR1 and CDR2: DFQATT, SNEGSKA (reference sequence). CDR3 size: 14 residues. The CDR3: CSSRTGSSGNTIYF. CDR3 in DNA: TGCAGTTCCAGGACAGGTTCCTCTGGAAACACCATATATTTT.

The gene calls are TRBV5-1 and TRBJ1-6; D remains ambiguous. Trimming cost V 0 bases and J 0 bases, with 16 bases left between them. CDR3 size: 19 residues. Germline assignment: CDR1 SGHRS and CDR2 YFSETQ. This chain's CDR3 is CASSLGTVRLSSYNSPLHF. In DNA form, the CDR3 reads TGCGCCAGCAGCTTGGGGACGGTCCGTTTGAGCTCCTATAATTCACCCCTCCACTTT.

The rearrangement uses TRBV20-1 and TRBJ2-3, with D perhaps matching TRBD2 (5 bases). V lost 5 bases and J lost 0, with 15 bases in between. From germline, CDR1 is DFQATT and CDR2 SNEGSKA (reference sequence). CDR3 size: 15 residues. The CDR3 is CSAGRADASTDTQYF. The CDR3 DNA reads as TGCAGTGCTGGTCGAGCGGATGCTAGCACAGATACGCAGTATTTT.

This chain's CDR3 is CASSDLAGPSVEQFF. CDR3 nucleotides: TGCGCCAGCAGTGATTTAGCGGGACCATCAGTTGAGCAGTTCTTC. The chain is built from TRBV10-2 and TRBJ2-1, with 8 positions matching TRBD2. Germline assignment: CDR1 WSHSY and CDR2 SAAADI. The CDR3 sequence is 15 residues long. J gave up 9 bases and V 3 bases, and 10 bases lay outside the gene matches.

This clonotype was counted at least ten times. The chain uses TRBV4-2 and TRBJ1-2; a possible D gene is TRBD1 (5 bases). This CDR3 comprises 14 residues. V gave up 1 base and J gave up 8 bases, with 14 bases separating them. Germline V gives CDR1 LGHNA, CDR2 YNFKEQ. CDR3 region: CASSQVLGTRGYTF. DNA for the CDR3: TGTGCCAGCAGCCAAGTTTTAGGGACGAGAGGCTACACCTTC.

This clonotype has at least ten counts. The rearrangement links TRBV7-9 to TRBJ2-2; either TRBD1 or TRBD2 may supply D (5 bases each). Germline-derived CDR1 and CDR2 are SEHNR and FQNEAQ (reference sequence). The CDR3 runs 18 residues. V was clipped by 1 base and J by 3 bases, with 18 bases between them. As DNA, the CDR3 is TGTGCCAGCAGCTTAGAGCTGGGACCGATAACGGACACCGGGGAGCTGTTTTTT. It yields the protein CASSLELGPITDTGELFF.

The chain is built from TRBV19 and TRBJ2-7, with D perhaps matching TRBD1 or TRBD2 (6 bases each). The assigned J gene may be wrong: the sequence end matches TRBJ2-1 better. The CDR3 covers 13 residues. Germline V gives CDR1 LNHDA, CDR2 SQIVND (reference sequence). The CDR3 sequence: CASSIVGGGEQFF. The CDR3 DNA sequence: TGTGCCAGTAGTATAGTCGGGGGCGGTGAGCAGTTCTTC.

This clonotype was detected many times. The genes are TRBV11-2 and TRBJ2-5; 8 positions match TRBD1. Per the germline V gene, CDR1 is SGHAT and CDR2 is FQNNGV. V gave up 3 bases and J gave up 5 bases; unmatched junction bases: 5. This CDR3 is built from 14 residues. The chain's CDR3 is CASSLSGGQETQYF. The CDR3 nucleotides read TGTGCCAGCAGCTTGTCAGGGGGCCAGGAGACCCAGTACTTC. The full variable domain, with the rest looked up from reference TRBV11-2 and TRBJ2-5, is EAGVAQSPRYKIIEKRQSVAFWCNPISGHATLYWYQQILGQGPKLLIQFQNNGVVDDSQLPKDRFSAERLKGVDSTLKIQPAKLEDSAVYLCASSLSGGQETQYFGPGTRLLVL.

This clonotype was observed at least ten times. V gene TRBV7-2 combines with J gene TRBJ2-7; 11 bases agree with TRBD1. Germline values: CDR1 SGHTA, CDR2 FQGNSA. The CDR3 is made up of 14 amino acids. V trimming: 5 bases; J trimming: 6 bases; junction bases outside the gene matches: 6. The CDR3 sequence: CASSRDRGTLEQYF. Written as DNA, the CDR3 is TGTGCCAGCAGCAGGGACAGGGGGACCCTCGAGCAGTACTTC.

The V call is TRBV12-3 or TRBV12-4, the J call TRBJ1-1; no clear D gene. The V gene lost 4 bases and the J gene lost 1 base, with 7 bases spanning the gap. CDR3 length: 13 residues. The CDR3 region has the DNA TGTGCCAGCAGTTGGTTGGAGAACACTGAAGCTTTCTTT. Translation: CASSWLENTEAFF.

The sample holds one count of this clonotype. A read error may be the cause here, since a much bigger clone is one base away. The genes are TRBV7-8 and TRBJ1-6; 8 positions match TRBD1. Germline assignment: CDR1 SGHVS and CDR2 FQNEAQ. The CDR3 has 15 amino acids. V was clipped by 5 bases and J by 9 bases; unmatched bases: 9. CDR3 coding DNA: TGTGCCAGCAGCCAAGTAAGCAGGGGGCGTTCACCCCTCCACTTT. It encodes CASSQVSRGRSPLHF. The complete variable domain, with remaining parts taken from reference TRBV7-8 and TRBJ1-6, reads GAGVSQSPRYKVAKRGQDVALRCDPISGHVSLFWYQQALGQGPEFLTYFQNEAQLDKSGLPSDRFFAERPEGSVSTLKIQRTQQEDSAVYLCASSQVSRGRSPLHFGNGTRLTVT.

This clonotype occurred many times. The V call is TRBV9, the J call TRBJ1-3; a weak D match, TRBD1 (5 bases). Germline loops: CDR1 SGDLS, CDR2 YYNGEE. The V end lost 3 bases, the J end lost 0 bases, and 7 bases lay between the germline ends. CDR3 size: 14 residues. CDR3 sequence reads: CASSAQDSGNTIYF. As DNA, the CDR3 is TGTGCCAGCAGCGCACAGGACTCTGGAAACACCATATATTTT.

CDR3 in amino acids: CAIRRGDTEAFF. Here the CDR3 DNA reads TGTGCCATCAGGCGGGGGGACACTGAAGCTTTCTTT. The rearrangement uses TRBV10-3 and TRBJ1-1, with D maybe TRBD1 (5 bases). Trimming removed 6 bases from V and 3 bases from J, with 8 bases in between. Germline V gene data show CDR1 as ENHRY and CDR2 as SYGVKD. CDR3 length: 12 residues.

Many counts were recorded for this clonotype. The rearrangement links TRBV12-3 or TRBV12-4 to TRBJ1-5; D call uncertain. The CDR3 spans 13 residues. V was shortened by 1 base and J by 11 bases, with 12 bases between the two germline ends. The CDR3 coding sequence is TGTGCCAGCAGTTTAGGTGTCTTCGCGGCCCAGCATTTT. Its translation is CASSLGVFAAQHF.

This clonotype came up many times. This rearrangement joins TRBV5-1 to TRBJ1-4; D is uncertain. This CDR3 region has 15 residues. CDR1 and CDR2 from the germline V gene are SGHRS and YFSETQ. Between the trimmed V and J ends, which lost 4 bases and 0 bases, there was a span of 10 bases. The CDR3 here is CASSLGPTTNEKLFF. CDR3 nucleotides: TGCGCCAGCAGCCTAGGACCGACAACTAATGAAAAACTGTTTTTT.